This paragraph reports one TCR beta chain. The data belong to a study of blood T cell repertoires in COVID-19. As for the study in general: PBMCs, B-cell-depleted T cells, or T cells were the source of the cDNA or gDNA that made up the material.

The CDR3 is 13 residues long. V lost 6 bases and J 1 base, leaving 9 bases between the germline ends. Germline V gives CDR1 SGHTA, CDR2 FQGNSA. Using immunoSEQ multiplex PCR, the repertoire was profiled, and TCRdb retains in-frame clones only, with some absent. The table shows some 200,000 clones, with roughly 80% occurring only once. The clonotype was recovered from a man between 40 and 49 years old who had recovered from COVID-19. The chain has TRBV7-2 and TRBJ1-1; D is ambiguous. The sequenced sample was PBMCs or T cells enriched from blood (not recorded which). CDR3 DNA: TGTGCCAGCAGACGACAACAGAACACTGAAGCTTTCTTT. It translates to CASRRQQNTEAFF.